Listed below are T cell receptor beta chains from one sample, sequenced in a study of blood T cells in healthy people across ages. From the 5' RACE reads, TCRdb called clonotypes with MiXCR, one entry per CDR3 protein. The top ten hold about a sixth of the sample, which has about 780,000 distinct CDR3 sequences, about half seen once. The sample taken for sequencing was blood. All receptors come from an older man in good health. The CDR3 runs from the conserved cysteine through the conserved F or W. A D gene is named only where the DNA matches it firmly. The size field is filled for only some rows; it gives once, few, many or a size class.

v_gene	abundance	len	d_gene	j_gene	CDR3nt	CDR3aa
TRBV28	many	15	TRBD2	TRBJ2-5	TGTGCCAGCAGTTTAGCGGGAGGGCCTAAGGAGACCCAGTACTTC	CASSLAGGPKETQYF
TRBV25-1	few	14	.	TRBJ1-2	TGTGCCAGCAGTGAATCCACAGCACCCTATGGCTACACCTTC	CASSESTAPYGYTF
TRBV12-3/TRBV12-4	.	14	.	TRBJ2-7	TGTGCCAGCAGTTCCTCGGCAGGATCCTACGAGCAGTACTTC	CASSSSAGSYEQYF
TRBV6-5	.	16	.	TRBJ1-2	TGTGCCAGCAGCTTGTTACCAGGGAGAGCGAACTATGGCTACACCTTC	CASSLLPGRANYGYTF
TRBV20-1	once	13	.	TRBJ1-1	TGCAGTGCTAGTGAGGGATATGGAACTGAAGCTTTCTTT	CSASEGYGTEAFF
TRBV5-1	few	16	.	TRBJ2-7	TGCGCCAGCAGCTTCGACGGCTTGGAGGGGACCTACGAGCAGTACTTC	CASSFDGLEGTYEQYF
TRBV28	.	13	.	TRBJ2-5	TGTGCCAGCAGCCCCCTAGGTTACGGTGAGCAGTACTTC	CASSPLGYGEQYF
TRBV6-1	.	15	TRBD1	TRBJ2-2	TGTGCCAGCAGTGCCTTGACAGGGCTCACCGGGGAGCTGTTTTTT	CASSALTGLTGELFF
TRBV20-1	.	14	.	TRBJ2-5	TGCAGTGCTCTTACAGGGAATTTTTGGGATGAGCAGTACTTC	CSALTGNFWDEQYF
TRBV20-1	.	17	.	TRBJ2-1	TGCAGTGCTAGAGATGCCCTCTCGGGCGCCTCCTACAATGAGCAGTTCTTC	CSARDALSGASYNEQFF
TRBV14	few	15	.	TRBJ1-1	TGTGCCAGCAGCCAAGAATTAGGGGTGAACACTGAAGCTTTCTTT	CASSQELGVNTEAFF
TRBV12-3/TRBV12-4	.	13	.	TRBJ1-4	TGTGCCAGCAGGGGGCCAACTAATGAAAAACTGTTTTTT	CASRGPTNEKLFF
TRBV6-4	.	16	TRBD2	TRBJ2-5	TGTGCCAGCAGTGAGCAGGCGGGAGGGCCCTCGGATGAGCAGTACTTC	CASSEQAGGPSDEQYF
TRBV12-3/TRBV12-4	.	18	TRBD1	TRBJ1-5	TGTGCCAGCAGTTTCTCGGGACAGACATCCTATAGCAATCAGCCCCAGCATTTT	CASSFSGQTSYSNQPQHF
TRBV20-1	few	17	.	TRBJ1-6	TGCAGTGCTAGAGATCGACAAAGACGTACGAATAATTCACCCCTCCACTTT	CSARDRQRRTNNSPLHF
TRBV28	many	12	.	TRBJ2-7	TGTGCCAGCAGTTTCAACAGCTACGAGCAGTACTTC	CASSFNSYEQYF
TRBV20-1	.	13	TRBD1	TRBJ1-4	TGCAGTGCGGCACAGGGGGCAGGTGAAAAACTGTTTTTT	CSAAQGAGEKLFF
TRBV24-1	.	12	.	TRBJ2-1	TGTGCCACCAGTGACCCTACAGGGTTGGGGTTCTTC	CATSDPTGLGFF
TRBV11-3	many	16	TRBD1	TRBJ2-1	TGTGCCAGCAGCTTGGTGTCGGGGACAGGGGGCAATGAGCAGTTCTTC	CASSLVSGTGGNEQFF
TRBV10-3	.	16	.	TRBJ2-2	TGTGCCATCAGTGATATCGGGGCCTCGAACACCGGGGAGCTGTTTTTT	CAISDIGASNTGELFF
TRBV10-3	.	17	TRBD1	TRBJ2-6	TGTGCCATCAGTGAGTCTAGGACAGGGGCTGGGGCCAACGTCCTGACTTTC	CAISESRTGAGANVLTF
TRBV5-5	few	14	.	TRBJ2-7	TGTGCCAGCAGCGGGAACGGACTGAACTACGAGCAGTACTTC	CASSGNGLNYEQYF
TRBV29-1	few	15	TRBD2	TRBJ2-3	TGCAGCGTCCGGTCTAGCGGGGGTAGCACAGATACGCAGTATTTT	CSVRSSGGSTDTQYF
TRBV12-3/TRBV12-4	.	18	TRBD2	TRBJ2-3	TGTGCCAGCAGCCCGACTAGCGGGGGGATCGGGGGCACAGATACGCAGTATTTT	CASSPTSGGIGGTDTQYF
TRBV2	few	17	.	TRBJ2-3	TGTGCCAGCAGTGAATATGGGCGGACCCAGGGCACAGATACGCAGTATTTT	CASSEYGRTQGTDTQYF
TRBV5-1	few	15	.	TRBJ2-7	TGCGCCAGCAGCCCGTCGGACGGATTCTCCTACGAGCAGTACTTC	CASSPSDGFSYEQYF
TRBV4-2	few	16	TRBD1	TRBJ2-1	TGTGCCAGCAGCCAAGTCCGTGGACAGGGAGGATATGAGCAGTTCTTC	CASSQVRGQGGYEQFF
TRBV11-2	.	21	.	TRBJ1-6	TGTGCCAGCAGCTTATTCCCCTCGTATTCCCGAACAGACAGGAGTGAGTCACCCCTCCACTTT	CASSLFPSYSRTDRSESPLHF
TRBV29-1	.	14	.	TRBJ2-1	TGCGGCGTTGAAAGCCCGCAGGATCACAATGAGCAGTTCTTC	CGVESPQDHNEQFF
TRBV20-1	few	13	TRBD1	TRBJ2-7	TGCAGTGCTGTGGGACAGGGGTGGTACGAGCAGTACTTC	CSAVGQGWYEQYF
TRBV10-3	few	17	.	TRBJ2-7	TGTGCCATCGTTCCTTCTACGATTGTGACAGGGAGGAACGAGCAGTACTTC	CAIVPSTIVTGRNEQYF
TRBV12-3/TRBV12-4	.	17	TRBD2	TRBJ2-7	TGTGCCAGCACTTTTCCTGGGACTAGCGGGAGTAGGTACGAGCAGTACTTC	CASTFPGTSGSRYEQYF
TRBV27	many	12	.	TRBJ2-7	TGTGCCAGCAAAGGACAGACAGGCGAGCAGTACTTC	CASKGQTGEQYF
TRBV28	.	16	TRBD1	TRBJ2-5	TGTGCCAGCAGTTTCTCTACCGGGACAGAGGATTACGAGCGGTACTTC	CASSFSTGTEDYERYF
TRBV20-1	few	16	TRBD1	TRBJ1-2	TGCAGTGCCGCCCCCTCGGGTACAGGGGTTACCTATGGCTACACCTTC	CSAAPSGTGVTYGYTF
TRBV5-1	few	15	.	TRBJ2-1	TGCGCCAGCAGCTTGGGTCAGGGGTTACACGATGAGCAGTTCTTC	CASSLGQGLHDEQFF
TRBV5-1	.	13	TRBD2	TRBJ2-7	TGCGCCAGCAGCCGGGGGGACGGTGTGGAGCAGTACTTC	CASSRGDGVEQYF
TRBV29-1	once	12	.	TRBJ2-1	TGCAGCCCTTGCTCGTGGAGTTCGGAGCAGTTCTTC	CSPCSWSSEQFF
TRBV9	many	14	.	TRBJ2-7	TGTGCCAGCAGCGTAGGGACCCGTTCCTACGAGCAGTACTTC	CASSVGTRSYEQYF
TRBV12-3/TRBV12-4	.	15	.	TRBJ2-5	TGTGCCAGCAGTCCGGACTCCCCTAACCCTGAGACCCAGTACTTC	CASSPDSPNPETQYF
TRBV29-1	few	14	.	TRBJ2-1	TGCAGCGTTGATTCCGTTTCCCTCTACAATGAGCAGTTCTTC	CSVDSVSLYNEQFF
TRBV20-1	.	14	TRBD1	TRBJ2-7	TGCAGTGCTAGAGACCCCGGGACAGTCCTAAGTGAGTACTTC	CSARDPGTVLSEYF
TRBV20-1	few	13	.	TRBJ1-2	TGCAGTGCAAACAGAGGTACTAACTATGGCTACACCTTC	CSANRGTNYGYTF
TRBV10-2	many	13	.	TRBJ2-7	TGCGCCAGCAGTGTATCTGGGGCAGGCGAGCAGTACTTC	CASSVSGAGEQYF
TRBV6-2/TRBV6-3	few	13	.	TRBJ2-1	TGTGCCAGCCGGCCGGACGGTTACAATGAGCAGTTCTTC	CASRPDGYNEQFF
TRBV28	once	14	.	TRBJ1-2	TGTGCCAGCACGTCCGCGACTCCTGTTTATGGCTACACCTTC	CASTSATPVYGYTF
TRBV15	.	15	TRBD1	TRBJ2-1	TGTGCCACCAGCAGAGATCGGGGACAGTACAATGAGCAGTTCTTC	CATSRDRGQYNEQFF
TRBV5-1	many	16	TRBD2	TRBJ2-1	TGTGCCAGCAGTTTAACGGCTAGCGGTTCCTACAATGAGCAGTTCTTC	CASSLTASGSYNEQFF
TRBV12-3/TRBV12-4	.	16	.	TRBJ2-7	TGTGCCAGCAGTTTAGTCACTGGAGCCGTGTACAATGAGCAGTACTTC	CASSLVTGAVYNEQYF
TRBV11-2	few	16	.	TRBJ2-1	TGTGCCAGCAGCTTACGGGGTCGAGGCAATGGGCTTGAGCAGTTCTTC	CASSLRGRGNGLEQFF
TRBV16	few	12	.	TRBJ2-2	TGTGCCAGCAGCCAAGTCTCCGGGGAGCTGTTTTTT	CASSQVSGELFF
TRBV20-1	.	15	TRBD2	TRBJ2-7	TGCAGTGCTAGAGATGTCAACTCGGGAGGCTACGAGCAGTACTTC	CSARDVNSGGYEQYF